The 8 T cell receptor delta chains given below trace back to one sample, sequenced in a study of gamma-delta chains in newborns, infants, children. TCRdb reprocessed the reads through CATT. The table includes several thousand delta-chain clones, around 3% detected once. The specimen was blood. These receptors all come from a child who was a newborn, infant or young child, either healthy, febrile or measles-vaccinated (not recorded which).

This clone was counted a few times. A much larger clone differs by one base, so this may be a read error. Other DNA sequences within the sample encode an identical CDR3. The chain joins TRDV2 to TRDJ3, with 10 positions matching TRDD3. Germline V gene data show CDR1 as GEAIGNYY and CDR2 as EKD. The CDR3 is 20 amino acids. The CDR3 DNA is TGTGCCTGTGACACTGTACTGGGGGATTCAAGCTCCTGGGACACTCGACAGATGTTTTTC. Amino acid sequence: CACDTVLGDSSSWDTRQMFF.

Of note for this clone: Since a far larger clone is one base different, this is likely a read error. This CDR3 is also generated by other DNA sequences in the sample. The chain is built from TRDV2 and TRDJ3, with TRDD3 matching 7 bases. The CDR3 has 18 amino acids. Trimming cost V 7 bases and J 1 base; bases outside gene matches: 12. Germline V lookup: CDR1 GEAIGNYY, CDR2 EKD. In nucleotides, the CDR3 is TGTGCCTGCGGCGAGGGATACAGTAAGTCCTGGGACACCCGACAGATGTTTTTC. It specifies CACGEGYSKSWDTRQMFF.

Note on this clone: A single base is all that separates this from a far larger clone, so a read error is likely. Other DNA sequences from this sample encode an identical CDR3 as well. The V and J genes are TRDV2 and TRDJ1, with D maybe TRDD3 (6 bases). Trimming shortened V by 4 bases and J by 0 bases, and 17 bases separated the two germline ends. The length of the CDR3 is 16 residues. The V gene's germline CDR1 is GEAIGNYY and CDR2 EKD. CDR3 residues: CACDRYWVTYTDKLIF. CDR3 bases: TGTGCCTGTGATCGGTACTGGGTGACGTACACCGATAAACTCATCTTT.

As for this clone: This likely reflects a read error, since a far larger clone is one base away. Other DNA variants within this sample encode the same CDR3. The chain joins TRDV2 to TRDJ2; 8 bases match TRDD3. The germline CDR1 and CDR2 sequences are GEAIGNYY and EKD. CDR3 size: 18 residues. This chain's CDR3 is CACDPRYWGSALTAQLFF. CDR3 in DNA: TGTGCCTGTGACCCTCGGTACTGGGGGTCAGCTTTGACAGCGCAACTCTTCTTT.

A word on this clone: With a far larger clone one base away, a read error is the likely cause. V is TRDV2 and J is TRDJ1, with TRDD3 matching 8 bases. This CDR3 comprises 14 residues. V was pared by 2 bases and J by 1 base, with 2 bases of the junction left unmatched. Looked up from germline, CDR1 is GEAIGNYY and CDR2 is EKD. The CDR3 nucleotides read TGTGCCTGTGACATACTGGGGGGCACCGATAAACTCATCTTT. Protein product: CACDILGGTDKLIF.

This clone was detected only a few times. TCRdb attributes to this sequence the protein of a much larger clone, which differs from the DNA translation at residue 11; a read error is likely, and the protein displayed is translated from the DNA. This chain connects TRDV2 to TRDJ3; 10 bases match TRDD3. The CDR3 sequence is 16 residues long. Germline V gene sequence: CDR1 GEAIGNYY, CDR2 EKD. CDR3 nucleotide sequence: TGTGCCTGTGACGTACTGGGGGATTGGGACGCCCGACAGATGTTTTTC. Amino acids: CACDVLGDWDARQMFF.

Worth noting for this clone: At one end the junction does not follow the germline gene, possibly because of a read error. V usage is TRDV2 and J usage is TRDJ2, with D unclear. Germline V lookup: CDR1 GEAIGNYY, CDR2 EKD. The CDR3 length is 19 residues. The CDR3 reads CACDPMMSTVGALTAHLFF. The CDR3 DNA is TGTGCCTGTGACCCCATGATGAGTACTGTGGGAGCTTTGACAGCACACCTCTTCTTT.

Details on this clone: The translation of this DNA and the TCRdb protein of a much larger clone differ at residue 12, probably owing to a read error; the protein shown here is translated from the DNA. The rearrangement uses TRDV2 and TRDJ1, with D uncertain. The CDR3 spans 15 residues. The germline V gene encodes CDR1 GEAIGNYY and CDR2 EKD. The CDR3: CACDTAWNNTDNLIF. The CDR3 bases are TGTGCCTGTGACACCGCGTGGAATAACACCGATAACCTCATCTTT.